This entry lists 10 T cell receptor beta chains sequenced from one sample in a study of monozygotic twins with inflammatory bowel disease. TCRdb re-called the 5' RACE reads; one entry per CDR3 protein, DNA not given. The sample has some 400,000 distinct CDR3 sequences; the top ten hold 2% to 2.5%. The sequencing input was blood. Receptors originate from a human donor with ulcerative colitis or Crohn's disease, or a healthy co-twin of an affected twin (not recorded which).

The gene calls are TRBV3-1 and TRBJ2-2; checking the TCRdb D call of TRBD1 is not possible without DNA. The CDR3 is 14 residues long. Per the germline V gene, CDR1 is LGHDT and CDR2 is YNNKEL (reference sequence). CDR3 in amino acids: CASGKTGVAGELFF.

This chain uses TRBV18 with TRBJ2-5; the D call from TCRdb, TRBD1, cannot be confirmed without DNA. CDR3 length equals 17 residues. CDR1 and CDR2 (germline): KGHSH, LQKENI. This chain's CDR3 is CASSRTQGARVEETQYF.

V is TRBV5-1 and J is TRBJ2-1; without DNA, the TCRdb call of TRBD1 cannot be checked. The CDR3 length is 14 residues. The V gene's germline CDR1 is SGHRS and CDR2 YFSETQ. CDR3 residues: CASSPRTGVGEQFF.

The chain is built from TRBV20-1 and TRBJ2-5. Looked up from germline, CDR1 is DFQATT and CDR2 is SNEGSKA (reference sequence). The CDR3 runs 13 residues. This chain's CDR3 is CSARDGVLETQYF.

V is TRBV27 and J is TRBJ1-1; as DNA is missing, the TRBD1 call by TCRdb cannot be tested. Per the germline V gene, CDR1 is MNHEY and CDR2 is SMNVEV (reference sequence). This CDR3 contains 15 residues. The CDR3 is CASTPIAGGHTEAFF.

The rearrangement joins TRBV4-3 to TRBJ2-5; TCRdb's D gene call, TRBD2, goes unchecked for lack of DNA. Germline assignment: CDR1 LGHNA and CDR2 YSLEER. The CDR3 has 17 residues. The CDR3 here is CASSQDRAGVDRETQYF.

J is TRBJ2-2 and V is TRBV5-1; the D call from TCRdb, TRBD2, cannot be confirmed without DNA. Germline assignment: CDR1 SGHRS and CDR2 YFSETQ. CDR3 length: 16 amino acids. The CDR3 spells CASSLGTSGITGELFF.

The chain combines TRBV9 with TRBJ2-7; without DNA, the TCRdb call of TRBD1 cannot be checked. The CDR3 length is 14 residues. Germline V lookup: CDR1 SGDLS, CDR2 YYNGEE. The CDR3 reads CASSAGPTNEEQYF.

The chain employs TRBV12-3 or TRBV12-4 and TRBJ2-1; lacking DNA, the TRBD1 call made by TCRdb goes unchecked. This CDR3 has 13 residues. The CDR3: CASSLFGTGDGYF.

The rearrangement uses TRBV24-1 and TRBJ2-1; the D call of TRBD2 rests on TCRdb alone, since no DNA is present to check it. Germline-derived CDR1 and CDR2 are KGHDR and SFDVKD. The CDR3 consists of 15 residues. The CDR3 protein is CATSLAGTSSAEQFF.